The sequence of this T cell receptor (beta chain) was determined in a study of T-cell memory formation after mild COVID-19. Points from the study as a whole: Clonal second-wave expansions that peaked on day 37 had unconfirmed SARS-CoV-2 specificity. The pre-infection memory compartment contained some responding clones, suggesting cross-reactive memory joined. Day 15 to 85 contracting clones showed balanced CD4/CD8; later expanders leaned CD4+.

5'RACE with constant-segment primers yielded barcoded, UMI-tagged TCR alpha and TCR beta cDNA libraries. TCRdb itself ran the 5' RACE reads through MiXCR, one entry per CDR3 protein. The sample records just over 350,000 distinct CDR3 sequences, 14% being singletons. On this clonotype: The antigen is not known.

This CDR3 is built from 14 residues. Germline V gives CDR1 SGHAT, CDR2 FQNNGV. The J segment lost 4 bases and the V segment lost 5 bases, leaving 6 bases of the junction unmatched. The V and J genes are TRBV11-2 and TRBJ2-7; 9 nucleotides match TRBD1. Material for sequencing was PBMCs or a T cell subset sorted from them (not recorded which). The origin of this receptor is a man between 18 and 29 years old who had mild COVID-19 (a few samples of this study predate the infection). Cell type and time point are not known. The CDR3, as DNA: TGTGCCAGCAGCACGGGACAGGGTTGGTACGAGCAGTACGTC. Translation gives CASSTGQGWYEQYV.